Included here is one T cell receptor beta chain sequence, with context. With random hexamers, reverse transcription was performed on about 0.5 to 1 ug of RNA. Amplification of TCR beta CDR3 was carried out by immunoSEQ multiplex PCR, which covered 54 Vbeta and 13 Jbeta segments. TCRdb called the immunoSEQ multiplex PCR reads again in MiXCR, with one record for every CDR3 protein. Among about 190,000 distinct CDR3 sequences listed, approximately 96% were seen once. The CDR3 is 15 residues long. V shed 5 bases and J 6 bases; nucleotides not matched to a gene: 12. Germline loops: CDR1 DFQATT, CDR2 SNEGSKA (reference sequence). This sample was included in a study of CD8 T cells in Susac syndrome. Study in general: Patients with Susac syndrome were therapy-naive, treated with corticosteroids, or treated with intravenous immunoglobulin alone when blood was collected.

The receptor's source is a human donor with Susac syndrome. The rearrangement links TRBV20-1 to TRBJ1-4, with 7 bases fitting TRBD1. Sequencing was carried out using CD4+ T cells from PBMCs. CDR3 DNA sequence: TGCAGTGCTCCTTATCCGGGACAGCCTTATGAAAAACTGTTTTTT. As protein: CSAPYPGQPYEKLFF.